The source of this T cell receptor (beta chain) is a study of T cells in tumors after PD-1 blockade. As for the study in general: A subset received ongoing vismodegib 150 mg daily alongside anti-PD-1 therapy. On average, peripheral blood gave 110,000 or so TCR templates and around 40,000 unique clonotypes.

Clones were sequenced by immunoSEQ multiplex PCR, and TCRdb holds only the in-frame ones, with some missing. Here the sample spans 20,000 to 25,000 clones, around four fifths being singletons. Input was about 600 ng to 6,004 ng of genomic DNA from tumor or blood. The receptor was isolated from a human donor with basal cell carcinoma. The sample in question was PBMCs, obtained before anti-PD-1 treatment.

The CDR3 spells CASPTGQGDSGELFF. CDR3 DNA: TGTGCCAGCCCGACCGGGCAGGGGGATTCCGGGGAGCTGTTTTTT. The chain links TRBV6-5 to TRBJ2-2, with TRBD1 matching 7 bases. The CDR3 spans 15 residues. The V gene's germline CDR1 is MNHEY and CDR2 SVGAGI. V was pared by 8 bases and J by 6 bases, with 12 bases of the junction left unmatched.